A selection of T cell receptor beta chains follows, all from one sample in a study of cytomegalovirus exposure and HLA in healthy donors. The protocol was immunoSEQ multiplex PCR, while the TCRdb copy is restricted to in-frame clones and leaves out a portion. Of fewer than 200,000 clones in the sample, about 75% are singletons; the top ten hold roughly 1.9%. Sequenced input: PBMCs. The source is a female donor in good health and CMV-seronegative. Each CDR3 is given with its conserved first and last residue. D genes are given only for firm matches. Only some rows state a clone size, as once, few, many or a class for expanded clones.

J gene,D gene,clone size,V gene,CDR3 DNA,CDR3 protein
TRBJ2-2,TRBD1,-,TRBV6-1,TGTGCCAGCAGATCTACAGGGGACACCGGGGAGCTGTTTTTT,CASRSTGDTGELFF
TRBJ2-3,-,-,TRBV5-1,TGCGCCAGCAGCTTGGTAGGTGGGGGGGCCATGGATACGCAGTATTTT,CASSLVGGGAMDTQYF
TRBJ2-3,TRBD1,-,TRBV5-4,TGTGCCAGCAGCTTGGGACAGGGATATAGTACAGATACGCAGTATTTT,CASSLGQGYSTDTQYF
TRBJ2-5,TRBD2,-,TRBV2,TGTGCCAGCAGCCAGCGGGGGGGCAGAGAGACCCAGTACTTC,CASSQRGGRETQYF
TRBJ1-1,TRBD1,-,TRBV11-2,TGTGCCAGCAGCTTTTCGACAGGGGGCACTGAAGCTTTCTTT,CASSFSTGGTEAFF
TRBJ1-2,-,-,TRBV5-8,TGTGCCAGCAGCTCATGGGTCGGGGACACCACGGGCTACACCTTC,CASSSWVGDTTGYTF
TRBJ2-7,TRBD2,-,TRBV2,TGTGCCAGCAGTCGACTAGCGGGAGAAGGGGAGCAGTACTTC,CASSRLAGEGEQYF
TRBJ2-2,-,-,TRBV19,TGTGCCAGTAGTGGCACCTCGAACACCGGGGAGCTGTTTTTT,CASSGTSNTGELFF
TRBJ2-3,TRBD2,-,TRBV5-4,TGTGCCAGCAGCGTCGGGACTAGCGGAGGAGATACGCAGTATTTT,CASSVGTSGGDTQYF
TRBJ1-5,-,-,TRBV5-5,TGTGCCAGCAGTTTCTCAGGCGATCAGCCCCAGCATTTT,CASSFSGDQPQHF
TRBJ1-4,-,once,TRBV11-2,TGTGCCAGCAGCCAGGGGCAGGGATTTGAAAAACTGTTTTTT,CASSQGQGFEKLFF
TRBJ2-2,-,few,TRBV4-1,TGCGCCAGCAGCCCCCCCACTAGGGTCGGGGAGCTGTTTTTT,CASSPPTRVGELFF
TRBJ2-1,TRBD2,-,TRBV7-3,TGTGCCAGCAGCGTCGGGAGGGCCGTGTACAATGAGCAGTTCTTC,CASSVGRAVYNEQFF
TRBJ2-1,-,-,TRBV5-1,TGCGCCAGCAGCTTTAGCAGGGGACCTTACTCCTACAATGAGCAGTTCTTC,CASSFSRGPYSYNEQFF
TRBJ2-7,-,-,TRBV5-1,TGCGCCAGCAGCTTGGTAGGGAGCCCCTCCTTCTACGAGCAGTACTTC,CASSLVGSPSFYEQYF
TRBJ2-3,-,medium-sized,TRBV25-1,TGTGCCAGCAGCAGCCAGGGTATCCCAGATACGCAGTATTTT,CASSSQGIPDTQYF
TRBJ2-7,-,-,TRBV11-2,TGTGCCAGCAGCTTAGATGTCCAGGCGGAGCAGTACTTC,CASSLDVQAEQYF
TRBJ1-2,-,-,TRBV23-1,TGCGCCAGCAGTCAACGATTCAGGAACTATGGCTACACCTTC,CASSQRFRNYGYTF
TRBJ2-5,-,-,TRBV27,TGTGCCAGCAGTTCAAACAGGGGAGGAGAGACCCAGTACTTC,CASSSNRGGETQYF
TRBJ2-2,-,once,TRBV5-1,TGCGCCAGCTTCCGGGACTTCGCGAACACCGGGGAGCTGTTTTTT,CASFRDFANTGELFF
TRBJ2-7,-,-,TRBV14,TGTGCCAGCAGCCCCCCTCAGGCCTACGAGCAGTACTTC,CASSPPQAYEQYF
TRBJ2-7,-,-,TRBV19,TGTGCCAGTAGTATAGGTTCGGGGAACGAGCAGTACTTC,CASSIGSGNEQYF
TRBJ2-4,-,once,TRBV10-3,TGTGCCATCAGTGTGGGAGAAAACATTCAGTACTTC,CAISVGENIQYF
TRBJ2-2,TRBD2,-,TRBV9,TGTGCCAGCAGGCCGACGACTAGCGCCGGGGAGCTGTTTTTT,CASRPTTSAGELFF
TRBJ1-5,TRBD1,-,TRBV19,TGTGCCTCCTCCGGGACAGGGAATCAGCCCCAGCATTTT,CASSGTGNQPQHF
TRBJ2-3,TRBD2,few,TRBV27,TGTGCCAGCAGGTACGCGGGAGGGGGAACAGATACGCAGTATTTT,CASRYAGGGTDTQYF
TRBJ1-1,-,-,TRBV12-5,TGTGCTAGTGGTTTGGACGGAGGCACTGAAGCTTTCTTT,CASGLDGGTEAFF
TRBJ1-1,TRBD1,-,TRBV6-1,TGTGCCAGCAGCTCCGGGACAGGGAACACTGAAGCTTTCTTT,CASSSGTGNTEAFF
TRBJ2-2,-,-,TRBV19,TGTGCCAGTAGTCTGACCGCGGCCGGGGAGCTGTTTTTT,CASSLTAAGELFF
TRBJ1-2,TRBD1,few,TRBV4-1,TGCGCCAGCAGCCTACGGACAGGGGGCGATGGCTACACCTTC,CASSLRTGGDGYTF
TRBJ1-1,-,-,TRBV15,TGTGCCACCAGCAGAGGAGGCACTGAAGCTTTCTTT,CATSRGGTEAFF
TRBJ1-3,-,few,TRBV6-5,TGTGCCAGCAGTCCTGGACTGATCTCTGGAAACACCATATATTTT,CASSPGLISGNTIYF
TRBJ1-5,-,-,TRBV5-1,TGCGCCAGCAGCTTTGGAGGGGATCAGCCCCAGCATTTT,CASSFGGDQPQHF
TRBJ1-5,TRBD1,-,TRBV7-2,TGTGCCATCGAGACAGGGGGCGCGGGTCAGCCCCAGCATTTT,CAIETGGAGQPQHF
TRBJ1-3,-,once,TRBV4-1,TGCGCCAGCACCCCCCAGGGAGGTGGAAACACCATATATTTT,CASTPQGGGNTIYF
TRBJ1-5,-,-,TRBV2,TGTGCCAGCAGGGGAGACAAGATTCAGCCCCAGCATTTT,CASRGDKIQPQHF
TRBJ2-1,-,few,TRBV6-6,TGTGCCAGCAGTTACTCGTCTGGGCCCTACAATGAGCAGTTCTTC,CASSYSSGPYNEQFF
TRBJ2-7,TRBD1,few,TRBV19,TGTGCCAGCAGTAACCTGGAGACAGGGTGGGAGCAGTACTTC,CASSNLETGWEQYF
TRBJ2-5,TRBD1,-,TRBV7-2,TGTGCCAGCAGCCGACAGGGGTATGAGCAGTACTTC,CASSRQGYEQYF
TRBJ1-1,TRBD1,few,TRBV7-6,TGTGCCAGCAGCTTTTATCCAGAAGGACAGGGACCCCAGAACACTGAAGCTTTCTTT,CASSFYPEGQGPQNTEAFF
TRBJ2-7,-,-,TRBV29-1,TGCAGCGCAGGTAGGGCAGGGGAGAGCTACGAGCAGTACTTC,CSAGRAGESYEQYF
TRBJ1-2,-,-,TRBV19,TGTGCCAGTAGTCCGCAGGGAACTAACTATGGCTACACCTTC,CASSPQGTNYGYTF
TRBJ2-3,TRBD2,-,TRBV5-1,TGCGCCAGCAGATTCGCGGGAGTAAGCACAGATACGCAGTATTTT,CASRFAGVSTDTQYF
TRBJ2-2,TRBD1,-,TRBV19,TGTGCCAGTAGTGGGGGATCGACAGGGGGGACCGGGGAGCTGTTTTTT,CASSGGSTGGTGELFF
TRBJ1-1,-,few,TRBV19,TGTGCCAGTACCCATCGGGCTGAAGCTTTCTTT,CASTHRAEAFF
TRBJ1-1,TRBD1,-,TRBV6-6,TGTGCCAGCAGTTACTCCGGACAGGGGAGCACTGAAGCTTTCTTT,CASSYSGQGSTEAFF
TRBJ1-1,-,-,TRBV6-4,TGTGCCAGCAGAAACCCAGGGGACACTGAAGCTTTCTTT,CASRNPGDTEAFF
TRBJ2-1,TRBD2,-,TRBV7-9,TGTGCCAGCAGCGTGCAAATTCTAGCGGGGGAGGGTGAGCAGTTCTTC,CASSVQILAGEGEQFF
TRBJ1-2,-,-,TRBV5-5,TGTGCCAGCAGGGGGGCGGGCCTCTATGGCTACACCTTC,CASRGAGLYGYTF
TRBJ1-2,TRBD1,-,TRBV5-4,TGTGCCAGCAGCCTCACCCTGGACAGGGCCAACTATGGCTACACCTTC,CASSLTLDRANYGYTF
TRBJ1-1,TRBD1,-,TRBV9,TGTGCCAGCAGCGCCTACCTACAGGGGACTGAAGCTTTCTTT,CASSAYLQGTEAFF
TRBJ2-3,-,-,TRBV25-1,TGTGCCAGCAGCCAGGGGCTAAGCACAGATACGCAGTATTTT,CASSQGLSTDTQYF